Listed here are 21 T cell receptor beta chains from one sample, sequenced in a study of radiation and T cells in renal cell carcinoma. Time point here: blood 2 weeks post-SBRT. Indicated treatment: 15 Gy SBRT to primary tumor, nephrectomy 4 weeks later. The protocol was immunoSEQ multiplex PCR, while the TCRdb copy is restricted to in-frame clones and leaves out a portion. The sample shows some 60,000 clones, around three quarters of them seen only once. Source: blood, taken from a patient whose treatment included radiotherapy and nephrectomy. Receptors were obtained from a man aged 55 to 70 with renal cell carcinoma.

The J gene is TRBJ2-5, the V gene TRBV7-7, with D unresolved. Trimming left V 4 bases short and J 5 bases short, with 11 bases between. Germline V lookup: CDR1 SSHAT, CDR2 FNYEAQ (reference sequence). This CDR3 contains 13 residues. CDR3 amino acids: CASSSRLVETQYF. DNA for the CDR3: TGTGCCAGCAGCTCCCGACTGGTCGAGACCCAGTACTTC. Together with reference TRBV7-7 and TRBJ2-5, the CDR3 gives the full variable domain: GAGVSQSPRYKVTKRGQDVTLRCDPISSHATLYWYQQALGQGPEFLTYFNYEAQPDKSGLPSDRFSAERPEGSISTLTIQRTEQRDSAMYRCASSSRLVETQYFGPGTRLLVL.

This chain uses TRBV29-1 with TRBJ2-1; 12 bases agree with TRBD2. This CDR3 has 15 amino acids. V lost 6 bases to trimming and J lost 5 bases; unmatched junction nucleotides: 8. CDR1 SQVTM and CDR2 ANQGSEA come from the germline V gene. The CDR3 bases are TGCAGCGTGGACTCTAGCGGGAGGGCAGACAATGAGCAGTTCTTC. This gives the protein CSVDSSGRADNEQFF.

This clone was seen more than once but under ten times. For the CDR3, the DNA is TGCGCCAGCAGCCGGGACATGAACACTGAAGCTTTCTTT. Residues: CASSRDMNTEAFF. The chain has TRBV5-1 and TRBJ1-1, with D maybe TRBD1 (6 bases). This CDR3 comprises 13 residues. Trimming removed 4 bases from V and 0 bases from J, with 7 bases in between. The germline gives CDR1 SGHRS, CDR2 YFSETQ.

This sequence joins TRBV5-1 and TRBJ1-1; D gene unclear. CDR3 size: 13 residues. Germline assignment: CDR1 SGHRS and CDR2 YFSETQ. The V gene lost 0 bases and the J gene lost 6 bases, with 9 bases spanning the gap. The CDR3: CASSLGGSSEAFF. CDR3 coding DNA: TGCGCCAGCAGCTTGGGTGGTAGCTCTGAAGCTTTCTTT.

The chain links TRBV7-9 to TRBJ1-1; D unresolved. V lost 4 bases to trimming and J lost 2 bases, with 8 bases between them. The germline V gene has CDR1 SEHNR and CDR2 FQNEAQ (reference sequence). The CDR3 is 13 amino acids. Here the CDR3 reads CASSSPGNTEAFF. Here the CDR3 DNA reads TGTGCCAGCAGCTCCCCGGGAAACACTGAAGCTTTCTTT.

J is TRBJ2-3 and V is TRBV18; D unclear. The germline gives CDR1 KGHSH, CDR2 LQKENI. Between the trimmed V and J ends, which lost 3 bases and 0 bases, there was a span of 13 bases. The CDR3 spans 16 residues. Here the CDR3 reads CASSPPLNPSTDTQYF. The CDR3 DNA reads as TGTGCCAGCTCACCCCCATTAAATCCTAGCACAGATACGCAGTATTTT. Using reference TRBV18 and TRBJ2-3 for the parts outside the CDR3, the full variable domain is NAGVMQNPRHLVRRRGQEARLRCSPMKGHSHVYWYRQLPEEGLKFMVYLQKENIIDESGMPKERFSAEFPKEGPSILRIQQVVRGDSAAYFCASSPPLNPSTDTQYFGPGTRLTVL.

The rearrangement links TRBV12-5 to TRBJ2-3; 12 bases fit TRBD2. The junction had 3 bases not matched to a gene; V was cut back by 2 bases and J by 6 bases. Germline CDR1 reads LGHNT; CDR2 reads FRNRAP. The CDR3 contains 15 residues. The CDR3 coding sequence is TGTGCTAGTGGTTTGCTAGCGGGAGGGGCGGATACGCAGTATTTT. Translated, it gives CASGLLAGGADTQYF. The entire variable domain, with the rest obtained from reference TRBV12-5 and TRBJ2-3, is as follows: DARVTQTPRHKVTEMGQEVTMRCQPILGHNTVFWYRQTMMQGLELLAYFRNRAPLDDSGMPKDRFSAEMPDATLATLKIQPSEPRDSAVYFCASGLLAGGADTQYFGPGTRLTVL.

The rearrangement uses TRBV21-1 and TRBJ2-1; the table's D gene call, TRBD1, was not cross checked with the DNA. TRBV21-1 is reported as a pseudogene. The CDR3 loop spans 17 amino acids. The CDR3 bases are TGTGCCAGCAGCAACGGGACAGGGCCGGGATTGTACAATGAGCAGTTCTTC. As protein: CASSNGTGPGLYNEQFF.

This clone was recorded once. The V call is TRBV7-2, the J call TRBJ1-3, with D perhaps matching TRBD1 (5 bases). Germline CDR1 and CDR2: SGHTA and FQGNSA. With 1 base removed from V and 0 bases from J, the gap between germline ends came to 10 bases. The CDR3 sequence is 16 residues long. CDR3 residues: CASSLDGGSSGNTIYF. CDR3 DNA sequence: TGTGCCAGCAGCTTAGATGGGGGGTCCTCTGGAAACACCATATATTTT. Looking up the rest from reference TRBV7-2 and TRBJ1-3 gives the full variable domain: GAGVSQSPSNKVTEKGKDVELRCDPISGHTALYWYRQSLGQGLEFLIYFQGNSAPDKSGLPSDRFSAERTGGSVSTLTIQRTQQEDSAVYLCASSLDGGSSGNTIYFGEGSWLTVV.

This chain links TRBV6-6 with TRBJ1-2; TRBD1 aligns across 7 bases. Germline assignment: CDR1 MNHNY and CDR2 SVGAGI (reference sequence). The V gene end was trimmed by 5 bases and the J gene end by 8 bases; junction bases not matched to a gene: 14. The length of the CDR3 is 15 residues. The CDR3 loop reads CASSKDRSESGGYTF. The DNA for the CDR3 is TGTGCCAGCAGTAAGGACAGGTCCGAGTCTGGCGGCTACACCTTC.

This CDR3 reads CASKRTGDYEQYV. CDR3 nucleotide sequence: TGTGCCAGTAAACGGACAGGGGACTACGAGCAGTACGTC. J is TRBJ2-7 and V is TRBV19; the match to TRBD1 covers 9 bases. CDR3 length: 13 amino acids. CDR1 LNHDA and CDR2 SQIVND come from the germline V gene (reference sequence). V was clipped by 7 bases and J by 3 bases; unmatched bases: 4.

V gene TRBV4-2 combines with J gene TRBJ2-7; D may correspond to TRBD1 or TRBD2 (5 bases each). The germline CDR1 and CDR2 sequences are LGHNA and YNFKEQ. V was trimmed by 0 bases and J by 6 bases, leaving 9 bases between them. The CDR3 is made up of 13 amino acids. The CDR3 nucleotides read TGTGCCAGCAGCCAAGACAGGGACGGCGAGCAGTACGTC. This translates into CASSQDRDGEQYV.

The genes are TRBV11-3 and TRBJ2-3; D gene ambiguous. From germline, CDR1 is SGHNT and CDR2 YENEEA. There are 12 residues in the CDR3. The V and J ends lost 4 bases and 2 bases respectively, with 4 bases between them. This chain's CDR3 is CASSSNTDTQYF. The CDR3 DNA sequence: TGTGCCAGCAGCTCCAACACAGATACGCAGTATTTT.

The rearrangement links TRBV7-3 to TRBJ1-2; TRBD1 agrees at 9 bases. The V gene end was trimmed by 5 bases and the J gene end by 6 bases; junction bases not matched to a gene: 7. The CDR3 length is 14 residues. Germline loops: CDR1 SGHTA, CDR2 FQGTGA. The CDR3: CASSTSGQGNGYTF. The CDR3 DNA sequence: TGTGCCAGCAGCACCTCGGGACAGGGCAATGGCTACACCTTC. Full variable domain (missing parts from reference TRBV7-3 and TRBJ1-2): GAGVSQTPSNKVTEKGKYVELRCDPISGHTALYWYRQSLGQGPEFLIYFQGTGAADDSGLPNDRFFAVRPEGSVSTLKIQRTERGDSAVYLCASSTSGQGNGYTFGSGTRLTVV.

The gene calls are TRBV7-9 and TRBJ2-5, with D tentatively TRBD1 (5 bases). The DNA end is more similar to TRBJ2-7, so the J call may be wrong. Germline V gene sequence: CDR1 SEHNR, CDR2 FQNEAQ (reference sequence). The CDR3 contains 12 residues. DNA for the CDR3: TGTGCCAGCAGCGACAGCTACTACGAGCAGTACTTC. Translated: CASSDSYYEQYF.

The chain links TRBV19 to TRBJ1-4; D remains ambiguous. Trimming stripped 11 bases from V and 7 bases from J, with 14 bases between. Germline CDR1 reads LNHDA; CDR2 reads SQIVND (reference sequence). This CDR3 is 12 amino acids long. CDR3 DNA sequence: TGTGCCTCGCGAACGGGGATTGAAAAACTGTTTTTT. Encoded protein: CASRTGIEKLFF.

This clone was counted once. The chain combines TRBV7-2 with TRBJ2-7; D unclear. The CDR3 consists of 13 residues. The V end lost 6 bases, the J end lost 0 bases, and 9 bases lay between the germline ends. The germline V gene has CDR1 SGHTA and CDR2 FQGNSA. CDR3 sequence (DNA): TGTGCCAGCAGTCGTAGCTTCTCCTACGAGCAGTACGTC. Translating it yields CASSRSFSYEQYV.

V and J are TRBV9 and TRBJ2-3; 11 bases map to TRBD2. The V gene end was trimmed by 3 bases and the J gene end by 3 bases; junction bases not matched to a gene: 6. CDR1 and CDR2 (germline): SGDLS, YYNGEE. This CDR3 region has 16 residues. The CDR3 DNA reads TGTGCCAGCAGCGGTAGCGGGGGGGCCTGGACAGATACGCAGTATTTT. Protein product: CASSGSGGAWTDTQYF.

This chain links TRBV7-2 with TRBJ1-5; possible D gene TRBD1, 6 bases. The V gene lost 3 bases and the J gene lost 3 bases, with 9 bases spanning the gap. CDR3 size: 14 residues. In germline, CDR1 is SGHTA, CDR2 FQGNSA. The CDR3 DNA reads TGTGCCAGCAGCTTGACAGGATACAATCAGCCCCAGCATTTT. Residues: CASSLTGYNQPQHF.

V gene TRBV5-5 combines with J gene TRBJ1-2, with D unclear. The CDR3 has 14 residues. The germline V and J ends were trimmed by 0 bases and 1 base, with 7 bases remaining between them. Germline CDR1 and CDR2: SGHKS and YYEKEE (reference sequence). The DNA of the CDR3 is TGTGCCAGCAGCTTGGGGGCGATTAACTATGGCTACACCTTC. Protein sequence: CASSLGAINYGYTF.

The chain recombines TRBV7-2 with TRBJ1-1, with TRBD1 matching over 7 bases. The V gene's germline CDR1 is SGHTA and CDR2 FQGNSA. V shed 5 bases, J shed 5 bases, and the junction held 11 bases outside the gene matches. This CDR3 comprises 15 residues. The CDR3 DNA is TGTGCCAGCAGCCCCTCGACAGGGAGTCGGACTGAAGCTTTCTTT. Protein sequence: CASSPSTGSRTEAFF.